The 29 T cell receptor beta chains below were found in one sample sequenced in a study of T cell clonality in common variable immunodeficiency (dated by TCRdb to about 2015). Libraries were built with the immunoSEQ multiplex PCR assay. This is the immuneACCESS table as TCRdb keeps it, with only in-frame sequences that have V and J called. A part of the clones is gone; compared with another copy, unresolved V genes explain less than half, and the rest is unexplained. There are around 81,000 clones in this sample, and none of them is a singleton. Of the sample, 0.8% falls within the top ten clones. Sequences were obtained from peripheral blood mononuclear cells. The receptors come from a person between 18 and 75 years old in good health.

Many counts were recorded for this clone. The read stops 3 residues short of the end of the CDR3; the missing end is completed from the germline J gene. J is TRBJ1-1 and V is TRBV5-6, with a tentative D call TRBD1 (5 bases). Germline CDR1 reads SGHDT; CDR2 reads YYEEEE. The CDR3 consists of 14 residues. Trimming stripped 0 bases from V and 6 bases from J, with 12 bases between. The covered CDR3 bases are TGTGCCAGCAGCTTGGAGCGGGGACTCTCTGAA. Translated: CASSLERGLSE. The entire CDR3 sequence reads CASSLERGLSEAFF.

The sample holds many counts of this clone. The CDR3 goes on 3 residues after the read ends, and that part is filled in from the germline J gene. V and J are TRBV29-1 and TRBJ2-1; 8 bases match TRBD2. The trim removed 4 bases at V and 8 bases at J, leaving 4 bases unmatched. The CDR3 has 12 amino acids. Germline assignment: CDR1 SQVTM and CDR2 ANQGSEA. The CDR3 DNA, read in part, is TGCAGCGTTGTGGGACTAGGAGATGAG. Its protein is CSVVGLGDE. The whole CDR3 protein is CSVVGLGDEQFF.

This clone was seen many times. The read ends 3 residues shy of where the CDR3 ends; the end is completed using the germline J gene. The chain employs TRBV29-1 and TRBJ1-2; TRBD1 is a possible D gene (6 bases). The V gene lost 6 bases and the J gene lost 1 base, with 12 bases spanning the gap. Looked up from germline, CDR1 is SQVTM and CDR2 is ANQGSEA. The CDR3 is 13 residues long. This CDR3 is CSVDSRFNYGYTF. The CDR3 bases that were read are TGCAGCGTGGACAGTAGATTTAACTATGGC.

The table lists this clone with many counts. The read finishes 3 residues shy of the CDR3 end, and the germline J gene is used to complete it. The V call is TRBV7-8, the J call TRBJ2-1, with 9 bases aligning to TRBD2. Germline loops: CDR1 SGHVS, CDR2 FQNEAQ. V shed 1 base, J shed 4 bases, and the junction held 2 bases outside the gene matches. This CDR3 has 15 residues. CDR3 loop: CASSLEGLAYNEQFF. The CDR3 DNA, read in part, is TGTGCCAGCAGCTTAGAGGGACTAGCTTACAATGAG.

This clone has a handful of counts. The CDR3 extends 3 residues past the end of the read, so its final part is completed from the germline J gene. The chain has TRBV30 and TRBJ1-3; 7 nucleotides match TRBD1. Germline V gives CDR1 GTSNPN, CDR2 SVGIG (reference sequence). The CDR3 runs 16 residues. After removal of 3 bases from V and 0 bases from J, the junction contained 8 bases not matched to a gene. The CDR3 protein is CAWSGGQASSGNTIYF. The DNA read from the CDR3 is TGTGCCTGGAGCGGAGGACAGGCAAGCTCTGGAAACACC. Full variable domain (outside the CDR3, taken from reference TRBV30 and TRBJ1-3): SQTIHQWPATLVQPVGSPLSLECTVEGTSNPNLYWYRQAAGRGLQLLFYSVGIGQISSEVPQNLSASRPQDRQFILSSKKLLLSDSGFYLCAWSGGQASSGNTIYFGEGSWLTVV.

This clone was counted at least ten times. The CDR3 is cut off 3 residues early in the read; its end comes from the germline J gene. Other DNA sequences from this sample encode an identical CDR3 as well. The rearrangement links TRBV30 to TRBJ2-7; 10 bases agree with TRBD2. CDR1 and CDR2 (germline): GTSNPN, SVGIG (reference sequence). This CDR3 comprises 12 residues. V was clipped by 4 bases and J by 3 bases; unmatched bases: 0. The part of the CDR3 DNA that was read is TGTGCCTGGACTAGCGGGAGCTACGAG. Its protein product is CAWTSGSYE. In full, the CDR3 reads CAWTSGSYEQYF.

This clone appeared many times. The CDR3 sequence is CASSLSISGANEQFF. Incomplete CDR3 DNA: TGTGCCAGCAGCTTATCGATTAGCGGGGCCAATGAG. This chain links TRBV7-3 with TRBJ2-1; TRBD2 agrees at 8 bases. The read falls 3 residues short of the CDR3 end, and the missing part is taken from the germline J gene. Germline V CDR1 and CDR2: SGHTA, FQGTGA. V dropped 2 bases and J dropped 6; count of bases not matched to a gene: 6. The CDR3 totals 15 residues.

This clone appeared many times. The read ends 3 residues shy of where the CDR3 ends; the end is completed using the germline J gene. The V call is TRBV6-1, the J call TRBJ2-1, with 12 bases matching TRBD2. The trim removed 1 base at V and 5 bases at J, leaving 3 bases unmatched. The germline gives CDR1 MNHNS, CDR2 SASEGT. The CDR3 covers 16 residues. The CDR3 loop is CASSEVRTSGNNEQFF. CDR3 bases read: TGTGCCAGCAGTGAAGTACGGACTAGCGGGAACAATGAG.

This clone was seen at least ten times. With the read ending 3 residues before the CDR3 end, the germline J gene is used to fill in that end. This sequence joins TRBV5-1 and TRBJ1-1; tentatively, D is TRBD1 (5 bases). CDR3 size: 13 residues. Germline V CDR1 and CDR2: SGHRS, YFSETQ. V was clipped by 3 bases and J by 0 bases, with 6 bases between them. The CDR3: CASSSGVNTEAFF. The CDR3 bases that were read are TGCGCCAGCAGCTCGGGGGTGAACACTGAA.

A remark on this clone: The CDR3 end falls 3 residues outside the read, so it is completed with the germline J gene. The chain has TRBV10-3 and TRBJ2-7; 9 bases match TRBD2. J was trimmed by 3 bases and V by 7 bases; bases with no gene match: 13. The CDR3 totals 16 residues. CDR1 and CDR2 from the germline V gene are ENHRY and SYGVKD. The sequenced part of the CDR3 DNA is TGTGCCATCACTATGGGACTGGCTAGCGGGATCTACGAG. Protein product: CAITMGLASGIYE. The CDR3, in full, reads CAITMGLASGIYEQYF.

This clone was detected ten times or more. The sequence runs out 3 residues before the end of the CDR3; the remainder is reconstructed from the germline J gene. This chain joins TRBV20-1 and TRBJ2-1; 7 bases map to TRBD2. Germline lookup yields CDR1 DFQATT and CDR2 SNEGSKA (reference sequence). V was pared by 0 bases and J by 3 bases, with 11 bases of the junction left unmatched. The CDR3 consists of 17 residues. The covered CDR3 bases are TGCAGTGCTAGAGATCTGGGCAGCGGGGATAACTACAATGAG. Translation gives CSARDLGSGDNYNE. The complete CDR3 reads CSARDLGSGDNYNEQFF.

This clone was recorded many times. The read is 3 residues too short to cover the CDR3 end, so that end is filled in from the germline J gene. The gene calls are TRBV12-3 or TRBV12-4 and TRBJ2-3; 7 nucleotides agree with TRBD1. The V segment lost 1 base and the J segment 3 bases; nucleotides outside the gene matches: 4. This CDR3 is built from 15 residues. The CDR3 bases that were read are TGTGCCAGCAGTTTAGAGGGGGCAGGGACAGATACG. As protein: CASSLEGAGTDT. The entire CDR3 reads CASSLEGAGTDTQYF.

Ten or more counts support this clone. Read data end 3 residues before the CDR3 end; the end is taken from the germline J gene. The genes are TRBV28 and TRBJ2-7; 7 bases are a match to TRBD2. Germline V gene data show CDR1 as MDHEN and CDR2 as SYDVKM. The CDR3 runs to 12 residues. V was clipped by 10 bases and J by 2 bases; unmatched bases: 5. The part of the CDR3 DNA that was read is TGTGCCACAACTAGCGTGGCCTACGAG. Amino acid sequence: CATTSVAYE. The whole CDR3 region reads CATTSVAYEQYF.

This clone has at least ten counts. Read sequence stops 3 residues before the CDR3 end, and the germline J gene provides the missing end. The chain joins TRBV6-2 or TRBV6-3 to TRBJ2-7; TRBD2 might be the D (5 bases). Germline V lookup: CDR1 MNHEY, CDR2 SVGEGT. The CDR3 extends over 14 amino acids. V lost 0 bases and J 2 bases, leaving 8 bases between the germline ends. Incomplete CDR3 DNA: TGTGCCAGCAGTTACTCGGAACTAGCCTACGAG. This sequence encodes CASSYSELAYE. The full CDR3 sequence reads CASSYSELAYEQYF.

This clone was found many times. CDR3 DNA, as far as it was read: TGCAGTGCCGAGCCGGGACTAGCGGGATTGCCCCCGGGGGATACG. This translates into CSAEPGLAGLPPGDT. The CDR3 reads in full as CSAEPGLAGLPPGDTQYF. The chain is built from TRBV20-1 and TRBJ2-3; TRBD2 agrees at 13 bases. The read ends 3 residues shy of where the CDR3 ends; the end is completed using the germline J gene. Germline assignment: CDR1 DFQATT and CDR2 SNEGSKA (reference sequence). V trimming: 6 bases; J trimming: 6 bases; junction bases outside the gene matches: 18. There are 18 residues in the CDR3.

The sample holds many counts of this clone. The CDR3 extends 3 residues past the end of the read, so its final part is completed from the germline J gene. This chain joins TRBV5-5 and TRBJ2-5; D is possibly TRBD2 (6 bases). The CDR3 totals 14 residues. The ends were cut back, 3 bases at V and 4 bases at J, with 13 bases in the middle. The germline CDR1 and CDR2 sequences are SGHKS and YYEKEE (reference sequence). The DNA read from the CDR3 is TGTGCCAGCAGCTCGGGACTTCCAACAGAGACC. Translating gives CASSSGLPTET. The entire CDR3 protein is CASSSGLPTETQYF.

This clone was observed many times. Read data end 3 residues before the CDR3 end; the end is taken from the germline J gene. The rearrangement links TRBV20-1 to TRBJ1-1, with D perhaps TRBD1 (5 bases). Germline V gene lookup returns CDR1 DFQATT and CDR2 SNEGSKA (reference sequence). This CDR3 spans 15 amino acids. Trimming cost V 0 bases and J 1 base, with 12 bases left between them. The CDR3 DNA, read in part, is TGCAGTGCTAGAGAATCAGGGTTCACGAACACTGAA. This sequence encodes CSARESGFTNTE. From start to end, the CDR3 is CSARESGFTNTEAFF.

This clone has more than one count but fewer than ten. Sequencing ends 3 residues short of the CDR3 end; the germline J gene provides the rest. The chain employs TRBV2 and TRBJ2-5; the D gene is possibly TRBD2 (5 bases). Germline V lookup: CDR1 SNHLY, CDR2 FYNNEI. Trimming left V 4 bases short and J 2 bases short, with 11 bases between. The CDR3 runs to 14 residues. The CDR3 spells CASSARAVQETQYF. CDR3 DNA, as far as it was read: TGTGCCAGCAGTGCTAGAGCGGTACAAGAGACC. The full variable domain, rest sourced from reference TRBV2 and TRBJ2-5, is EPEVTQTPSHQVTQMGQEVILRCVPISNHLYFYWYRQILGQKVEFLVSFYNNEISEKSEIFDDQFSVERPDGSNFTLKIRSTKLEDSAMYFCASSARAVQETQYFGPGTRLLVL.

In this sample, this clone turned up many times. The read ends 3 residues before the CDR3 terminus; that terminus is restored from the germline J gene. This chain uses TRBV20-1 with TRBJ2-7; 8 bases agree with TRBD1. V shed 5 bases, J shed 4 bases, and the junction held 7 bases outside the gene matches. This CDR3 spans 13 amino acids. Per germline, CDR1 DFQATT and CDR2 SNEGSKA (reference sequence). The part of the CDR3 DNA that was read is TGCAGTGCTGGCGGACAGGGCAAATACGAG. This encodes CSAGGQGKYE. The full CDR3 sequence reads CSAGGQGKYEQYF.

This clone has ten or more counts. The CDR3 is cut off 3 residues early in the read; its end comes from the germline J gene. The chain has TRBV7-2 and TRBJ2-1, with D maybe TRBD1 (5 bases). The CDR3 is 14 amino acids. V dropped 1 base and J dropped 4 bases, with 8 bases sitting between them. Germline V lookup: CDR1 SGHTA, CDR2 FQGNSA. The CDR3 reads CASSLEQGYNEQFF. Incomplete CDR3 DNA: TGTGCCAGCAGCTTAGAGCAGGGATACAATGAG.

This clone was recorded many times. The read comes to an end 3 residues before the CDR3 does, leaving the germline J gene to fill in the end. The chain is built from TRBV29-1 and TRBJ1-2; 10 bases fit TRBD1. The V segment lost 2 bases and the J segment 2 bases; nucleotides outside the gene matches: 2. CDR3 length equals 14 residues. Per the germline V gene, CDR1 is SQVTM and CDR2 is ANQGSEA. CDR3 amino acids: CSVERTGGNYGYTF. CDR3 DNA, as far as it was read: TGCAGCGTTGAAAGGACAGGGGGGAACTATGGC.

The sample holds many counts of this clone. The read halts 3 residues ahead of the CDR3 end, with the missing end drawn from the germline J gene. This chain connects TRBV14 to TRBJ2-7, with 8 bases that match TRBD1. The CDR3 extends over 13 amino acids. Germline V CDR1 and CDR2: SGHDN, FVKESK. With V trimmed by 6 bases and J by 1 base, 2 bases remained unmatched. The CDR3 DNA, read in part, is TGTGCCAGCAGGAGGACAGGGTCCTACGAG. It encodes CASRRTGSYE. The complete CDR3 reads CASRRTGSYEQYF.

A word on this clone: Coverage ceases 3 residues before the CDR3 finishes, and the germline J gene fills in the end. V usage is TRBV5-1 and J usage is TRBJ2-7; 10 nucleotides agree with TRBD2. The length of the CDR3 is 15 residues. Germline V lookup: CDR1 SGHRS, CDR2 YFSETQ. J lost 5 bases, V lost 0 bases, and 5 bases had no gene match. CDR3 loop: CASSLARGLADEQYF. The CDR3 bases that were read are TGCGCCAGCAGCTTGGCCAGAGGACTAGCGGACGAG.

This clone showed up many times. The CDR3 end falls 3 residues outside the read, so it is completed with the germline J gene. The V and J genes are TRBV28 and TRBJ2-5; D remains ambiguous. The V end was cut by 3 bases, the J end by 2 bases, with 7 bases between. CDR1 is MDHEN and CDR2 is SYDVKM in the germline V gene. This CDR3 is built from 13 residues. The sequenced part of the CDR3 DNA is TGTGCCAGCAGTTTGGCAGATCAAGAGACC. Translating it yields CASSLADQET. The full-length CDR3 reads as CASSLADQETQYF.

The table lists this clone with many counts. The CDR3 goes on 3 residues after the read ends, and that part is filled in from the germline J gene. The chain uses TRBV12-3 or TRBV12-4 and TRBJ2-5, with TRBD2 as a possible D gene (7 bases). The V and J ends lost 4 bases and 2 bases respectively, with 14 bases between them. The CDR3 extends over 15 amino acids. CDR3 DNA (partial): TGTGCCAGCAGTTCTCCGGGGGGCTTACAAGAGACC. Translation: CASSSPGGLQET. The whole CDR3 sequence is CASSSPGGLQETQYF.

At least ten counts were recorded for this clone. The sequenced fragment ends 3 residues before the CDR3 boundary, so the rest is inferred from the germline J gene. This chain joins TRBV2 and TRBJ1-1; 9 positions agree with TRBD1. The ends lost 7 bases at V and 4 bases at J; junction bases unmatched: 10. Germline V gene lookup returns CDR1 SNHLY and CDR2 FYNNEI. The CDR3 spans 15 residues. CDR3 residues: CASISQTGGGTEAFF. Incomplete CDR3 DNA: TGTGCCAGCATTTCCCAGACAGGGGGTGGCACTGAA.

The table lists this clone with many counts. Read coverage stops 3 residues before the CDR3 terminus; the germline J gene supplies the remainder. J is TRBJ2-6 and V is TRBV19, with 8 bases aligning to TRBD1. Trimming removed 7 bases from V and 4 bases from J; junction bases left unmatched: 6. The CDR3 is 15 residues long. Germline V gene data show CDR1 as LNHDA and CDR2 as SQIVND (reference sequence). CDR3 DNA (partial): TGTGCCAGTACGCAGGGGGCCCTCGGGGCCAACGTC. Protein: CASTQGALGANV. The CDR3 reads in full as CASTQGALGANVLTF.

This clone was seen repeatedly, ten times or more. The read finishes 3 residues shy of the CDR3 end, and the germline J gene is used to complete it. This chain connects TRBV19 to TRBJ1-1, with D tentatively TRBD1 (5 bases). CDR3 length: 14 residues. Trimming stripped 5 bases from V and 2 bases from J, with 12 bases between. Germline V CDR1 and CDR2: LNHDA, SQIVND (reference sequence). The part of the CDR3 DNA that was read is TGTGCCAGTAGTGTCGACAGTTCAAACACTGAA. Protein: CASSVDSSNTE. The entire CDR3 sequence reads CASSVDSSNTEAFF.

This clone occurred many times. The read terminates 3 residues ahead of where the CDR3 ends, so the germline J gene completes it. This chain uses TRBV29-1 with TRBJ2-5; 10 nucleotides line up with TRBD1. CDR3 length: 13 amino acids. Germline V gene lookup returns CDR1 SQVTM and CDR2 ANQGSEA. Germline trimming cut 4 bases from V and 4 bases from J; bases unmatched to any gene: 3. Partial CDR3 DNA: TGCAGCGTTGGACAGGGGGCTTTAGAGACC. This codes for CSVGQGALET. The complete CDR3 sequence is CSVGQGALETQYF.